This is a list of T cell receptor beta chains from one sample in a study of siplizumab effects on memory and regulatory T cells. TCRdb's copy holds only in-frame clones and misses some; the assay was immunoSEQ multiplex PCR. The sample records around 110,000 clones, roughly 94% being singletons. Input material: non-Treg CD4+ T cells sorted from blood. These receptors came from a human donor in good health. The CDR3 runs from the conserved cysteine through the conserved F or W. Fields, in order: D gene, V gene, J gene, clone size, CDR3 protein, CDR3 DNA. D genes are given only for firm matches. Rows give clone size only sometimes, using once, few, many, or a class for an expanded clone.

-,TRBV21-1,TRBJ1-2,-,CASSKAQSNRGDGYTF,TGTGCCAGCAGCAAAGCGCAAAGTAACAGAGGGGATGGCTACACCTTC
-,TRBV2,TRBJ2-3,-,CASSQERADTQYF,TGTGCCAGCAGTCAGGAGCGAGCGGATACGCAGTATTTT
-,TRBV5-1,TRBJ2-1,-,CASSLRQSSYNEQFF,TGCGCCAGCAGCTTGAGACAAAGCTCCTACAATGAGCAGTTCTTC
-,TRBV6-5,TRBJ2-6,-,CASRPAGANVLTF,TGTGCCAGCAGGCCCGCAGGGGCCAACGTCCTGACTTTC
TRBD2,TRBV9,TRBJ2-1,-,CASSTGLAGYNEQFF,TGTGCCAGCAGTACTGGACTAGCGGGCTACAATGAGCAGTTCTTC
-,TRBV19,TRBJ2-7,-,CASSSSGPISYEQYF,TGTGCCAGTAGTAGTAGCGGTCCTATCTCCTACGAGCAGTACTTC
-,TRBV7-2,TRBJ2-7,-,CASSLNYEQYF,TGTGCCAGCAGCTTGAACTACGAGCAGTACTTC
-,TRBV7-6,TRBJ2-6,-,CASTSPSTGANVLTF,TGTGCCAGCACCTCTCCCAGTACTGGGGCCAACGTCCTGACTTTC
-,TRBV19,TRBJ2-5,-,CASSPQQGETQYF,TGTGCCAGTAGTCCTCAACAGGGAGAGACCCAGTACTTC
-,TRBV7-9,TRBJ1-5,few,CASSLTRGSNQPQHF,TGTGCCAGCAGCTTAACCAGGGGTAGCAATCAGCCCCAGCATTTT
TRBD1,TRBV19,TRBJ2-5,-,CASSIEDRGSQETQYF,TGTGCCAGTAGTATAGAAGACAGGGGATCCCAAGAGACCCAGTACTTC
TRBD1,TRBV5-4,TRBJ1-2,once,CASSRDGTGGGNGYTF,TGTGCCAGCAGCCGGGACGGGACAGGGGGCGGCAATGGCTACACCTTC
TRBD2,TRBV4-1,TRBJ2-4,once,CASSQEAGGLSGNIQYF,TGCGCCAGCAGCCAAGAGGCGGGGGGGCTGTCGGGAAACATTCAGTACTTC
-,TRBV6-5,TRBJ2-7,once,CASSYGRLYYEQYF,TGTGCCAGCAGTTATGGCAGACTCTACTACGAGCAGTACTTC
TRBD1,TRBV7-2,TRBJ1-5,-,CASSPGQGNQPQHF,TGTGCCAGCAGCCCTGGACAGGGGAATCAGCCCCAGCATTTT
-,TRBV19,TRBJ1-3,once,CASSNPGPRSGNTIYF,TGTGCCAGTAGTAATCCGGGACCCAGATCTGGAAACACCATATATTTT
-,TRBV5-4,TRBJ2-7,-,CASSLNGEQYF,TGTGCCAGCAGCTTGAACGGGGAGCAGTACTTC
-,TRBV2,TRBJ2-2,-,CASTLLWTGELFF,TGTGCCAGCACCCTCCTATGGACCGGGGAGCTGTTTTTT
-,TRBV7-7,TRBJ2-2,-,CASAITNTGELFF,TGTGCCAGCGCCATTACGAACACCGGGGAGCTGTTTTTT
-,TRBV7-9,TRBJ1-1,-,CASSDRMNTEAFF,TGTGCCAGCAGCGACAGGATGAACACTGAAGCTTTCTTT
TRBD1,TRBV7-9,TRBJ2-5,-,CASSGGQAGGTQYF,TGTGCCAGCAGCGGGGGACAGGCTGGGGGGACCCAGTACTTC
-,TRBV21-1,TRBJ2-2,-,CASSKYGTRQGGSGELFF,TGTGCCAGCAGCAAATATGGTACGAGACAGGGGGGATCCGGGGAGCTGTTTTTT
TRBD2,TRBV6-1,TRBJ2-7,-,CASTILAGPYEQYF,TGTGCCAGCACCATACTAGCGGGTCCCTACGAGCAGTACTTC
-,TRBV2,TRBJ1-1,-,CASRGNTEAFF,TGTGCCAGCAGGGGGAACACTGAAGCTTTCTTT
-,TRBV19,TRBJ1-6,-,CASSQTSYNSPLHF,TGTGCCAGTAGTCAGACATCTTATAATTCACCCCTCCACTTT
-,TRBV10-1,TRBJ2-2,-,CASSDGGSVGELFF,TGCGCCAGCAGTGATGGAGGCAGCGTCGGGGAGCTGTTTTTT
TRBD1,TRBV27,TRBJ2-1,once,CASSLFRRDRVPHEQFF,TGTGCCAGCAGTTTATTCCGCCGGGACAGGGTACCCCATGAGCAGTTCTTC
TRBD1,TRBV19,TRBJ1-3,-,CASSIPGTGKNTIYF,TGTGCCAGTAGTATTCCCGGGACAGGGAAAAACACCATATATTTT
-,TRBV30,TRBJ1-1,-,CAWLHYATEAFF,TGTGCCTGGCTGCATTACGCCACTGAAGCTTTCTTT
TRBD1,TRBV10-3,TRBJ1-1,-,CAISGTGGTEAFF,TGTGCCATCAGCGGGACAGGCGGCACTGAAGCTTTCTTT
TRBD2,TRBV10-3,TRBJ2-3,-,CAISLAGGDTQYF,TGTGCCATCAGTCTAGCGGGGGGGGATACGCAGTATTTT
-,TRBV19,TRBJ1-5,-,CASSTLMKGSNQPQHF,TGTGCCAGTAGTACGTTAATGAAAGGGAGCAATCAGCCCCAGCATTTT
-,TRBV19,TRBJ1-5,-,CASSSPGQGRNQPQHF,TGTGCCAGTAGTTCACCGGGACAAGGTAGGAATCAGCCCCAGCATTTT
TRBD1,TRBV19,TRBJ1-2,-,CASSLQSGGADYGYTF,TGTGCCAGTAGTCTTCAGTCAGGGGGCGCGGACTATGGCTACACCTTC
-,TRBV5-1,TRBJ2-2,-,CASSLQGFNTGELFF,TGCGCCAGCAGCTTGCAGGGCTTCAACACCGGGGAGCTGTTTTTT
-,TRBV10-2,TRBJ1-6,-,CVSRADPAGSSPLHF,TGCGTCAGCAGGGCTGACCCAGCAGGGAGTTCACCCCTCCACTTT
-,TRBV6-4,TRBJ1-3,-,CASSDQGPGNTIYF,TGTGCCAGCAGTGACCAGGGACCGGGAAACACCATATATTTT
-,TRBV5-1,TRBJ2-7,-,CASSPAALSYEQYF,TGCGCCAGCAGCCCTGCTGCCTTGTCATACGAGCAGTACTTC
-,TRBV18,TRBJ1-5,-,CASSPGDEQWHQPQHF,TGTGCCAGCTCACCCGGCGACGAACAGTGGCATCAGCCCCAGCATTTT
TRBD1,TRBV4-2,TRBJ1-1,-,CASSRDDRGRVAFF,TGTGCCAGCAGCCGCGACGACAGGGGGCGCGTAGCTTTCTTT
TRBD1,TRBV10-3,TRBJ2-7,-,CAISESQGQGALYEQYF,TGTGCCATCAGTGAGTCCCAAGGACAGGGGGCCCTATACGAGCAGTACTTC